These T cell receptor beta chains were read from a single sample in a study of cytomegalovirus exposure and HLA in healthy donors. Some clones are missing from TCRdb's copy, which holds only in-frame ones; the method was immunoSEQ multiplex PCR. The repertoire consists of some 120,000 clones, with roughly 70% occurring once and the leading ten covering 1.5% to 2%. The sequenced sample was PBMCs. The receptors shown here come from a woman under 30 in good health and CMV-seronegative. The CDR3 runs from the conserved cysteine through the conserved F or W. The D gene is left open where the match is weak. Expanded clones get a size class; other rows say once, few or many, or leave the size out.

NA TRBJ1-1 TRBV6-5 NA 14 TGTGCCAGCAGGGACGGGGTAGGCCGCACTGAAGCTTTCTTT CASRDGVGRTEAFF
once TRBJ2-7 TRBV5-1 NA 13 TGCGCCAGCAGCTCCGGGGGTTCCTACGAGCAGTACTTC CASSSGGSYEQYF
NA TRBJ2-1 TRBV9 NA 14 TGTGCCAGCAGCGGCCAGGGTTGGTACGATGAGCAGTTCTTC CASSGQGWYDEQFF
NA TRBJ2-7 TRBV21-1 NA 18 TGTGCCAGCAGCAAAGGGAGGACTCCGACACTAGACTCCTACGAGCAGTACTTC CASSKGRTPTLDSYEQYF
NA TRBJ1-1 TRBV5-1 TRBD1 15 TGCGCCAGCAGCTTCTTTTCCGGGACAGCCTTGGGAGCTTTCTTT CASSFFSGTALGAFF
NA TRBJ1-4 TRBV11-2 TRBD1 18 TGTGCCAGCAGCTTAGATTTGGGACAGGGGGGATCCAATGAAAAACTGTTTTTT CASSLDLGQGGSNEKLFF
few TRBJ1-1 TRBV2 TRBD1 13 TGTGCCAGACGCAGACAGGGTTTAACTGAAGCTTTCTTT CARRRQGLTEAFF
NA TRBJ2-7 TRBV19 NA 15 TGTGCCAGTACCCCAACCCTCCTCGTACAGGCCGAGCAGTACTTC CASTPTLLVQAEQYF
NA TRBJ2-2 TRBV7-6 TRBD2 18 TGTGCCAGCAGCCATCTCCTGGCGGGGGGTCCGAACACCGGGGAGCTGTTTTTT CASSHLLAGGPNTGELFF
NA TRBJ1-2 TRBV2 TRBD1 13 TGTGCCAGCAGCCGACAGGGGCTGGATGGCTACACCTTC CASSRQGLDGYTF
once TRBJ2-3 TRBV6-5 NA 15 TGTGCCAGCAGTTGGACGGGAAGCCGCACAGATACGCAGTATTTT CASSWTGSRTDTQYF
NA TRBJ1-4 TRBV5-6 TRBD1 16 TGTGCCAGCAGCTTGGCAGGGGACAGACTTAATGAAAAACTGTTTTTT CASSLAGDRLNEKLFF
few TRBJ2-5 TRBV27 NA 14 TGTGCCAGCAGTTTAAGCGCCAACCAAGAGACCCAGTACTTC CASSLSANQETQYF
NA TRBJ1-2 TRBV28 TRBD1 16 TGTGCCAGCAGTTACACTTCCGGGACAGGGTCTTATGGCTACACCTTC CASSYTSGTGSYGYTF
NA TRBJ2-3 TRBV9 TRBD1 15 TGTGCCAGCAGCGTCGGGACAGGGGTTCCAGATACGCAGTATTTT CASSVGTGVPDTQYF
NA TRBJ2-1 TRBV4-1 NA 13 TGCGCCAGCAGCCAAGATCCGGGCAATGAGCAGTTCTTC CASSQDPGNEQFF
NA TRBJ2-7 TRBV29-1 NA 13 TGCAGCGTTGAAGATTGGGGCAGGGACGAGCAGTACTTC CSVEDWGRDEQYF
NA TRBJ2-1 TRBV5-1 NA 11 TGCGCCAGCAGCCCAACTAGCGAGCAGTTCTTC CASSPTSEQFF
NA TRBJ2-1 TRBV11-2 NA 15 TGTGCCAGCAGAGCTGGAGGTGGCTCCTACAATGAGCAGTTCTTC CASRAGGGSYNEQFF
NA TRBJ1-5 TRBV2 NA 15 TGTGCCAGCAGTGATCGGGAGGAGGGCAATCAGCCCCAGCATTTT CASSDREEGNQPQHF
few TRBJ2-2 TRBV6-1 TRBD2 18 TGTGCCAGCAGTGAACTGGTGGCTAGCGGGACCTACACCGGGGAGCTGTTTTTT CASSELVASGTYTGELFF
NA TRBJ1-3 TRBV7-8 TRBD1 14 TGTGCCAGCCGGGACAGCCAAGAGGGAAACACCATATATTTT CASRDSQEGNTIYF
NA TRBJ1-3 TRBV2 NA 13 TGTGCCAGCACCCAATCGGCTGGAAACACCATATATTTT CASTQSAGNTIYF
NA TRBJ2-2 TRBV6-6 TRBD2 16 TGTGCCAGCAGTCAAACTAGCGGGGGGAATCCCGGGGAGCTGTTTTTT CASSQTSGGNPGELFF
NA TRBJ2-2 TRBV9 NA 16 TGTGCCAGCAGCCTACCAGGGGTCCGCGTTAACGGGGAGCTGTTTTTT CASSLPGVRVNGELFF
NA TRBJ2-1 TRBV5-6 NA 12 TGTGCCAGCAGTAGGGGCGCAGGTGAGCAGTTCTTC CASSRGAGEQFF